The 3 T cell receptor beta chains below all came from one sample that was sequenced in a study of monozygotic twins with inflammatory bowel disease. TCRdb reprocessed the 5' RACE reads, keeping one entry per CDR3 protein, no DNA. The sample's table shows fewer than 450,000 distinct CDR3 sequences. Material: blood. Receptors were obtained from a human donor with ulcerative colitis or Crohn's disease, or a healthy co-twin of an affected twin (not recorded which).

This sequence joins TRBV30 and TRBJ2-2; the D gene TCRdb calls, TRBD1, cannot be checked with no DNA. This CDR3 is 15 amino acids long. Germline CDR1 GTSNPN, CDR2 SVGIG (reference sequence). CDR3 sequence: CAWSVWGPNTGELFF.

The chain employs TRBV28 and TRBJ1-3. Per the germline V gene, CDR1 is MDHEN and CDR2 is SYDVKM. This CDR3 is built from 11 residues. CDR3 protein: CATSGGNTIYF.

The chain recombines TRBV12-3 or TRBV12-4 with TRBJ1-1. The CDR3 contains 13 residues. CDR3 region: CASSLPSNTEAFF.